The clone carrying this T cell receptor beta chain was seen a handful of times. The table came from immunoSEQ multiplex PCR; TCRdb's copy has only in-frame clones and leaves some out. The table includes fewer than 200,000 clones, over 70% detected once. The germline V and J ends were trimmed by 2 bases and 8 bases, with 13 bases remaining between them. Looked up from germline, CDR1 is SGHKS and CDR2 is YYEKEE (reference sequence). The length of the CDR3 is 13 residues. The sample comes from a study of blood T cell repertoires in COVID-19. The clonotype was recovered from an elderly woman with active or convalescent COVID-19. The specimen sequenced was peripheral blood. The chain employs TRBV5-5 and TRBJ1-2, with TRBD1 as a possible D gene (6 bases). The CDR3 reads CASSLTQGGGYTF. For the CDR3, the DNA is TGTGCCAGCAGCTTAACACAGGGTGGCGGCTACACCTTC.